This TCR beta chain was sequenced in a study of control samples from healthy donors and cancer patients. The CDR3 is made up of 13 amino acids. The germline V gene encodes CDR1 MNHEY and CDR2 SMNVEV (reference sequence). The J segment lost 3 bases and the V segment lost 5 bases, leaving 3 bases of the junction unmatched. This table comes from immunoSEQ multiplex PCR, and its TCRdb copy is limited to in-frame clones, with some not included. This sample has 120,000 to 150,000 clones, with more than 80% found just once. The clonotype originates from a man between 18 and 35 years old in good health. Sequencing used blood. The chain couples TRBV27 to TRBJ1-2; 7 bases map to TRBD1. The DNA for the CDR3 is TGTGCCAGCAGTCCCCAGGGGGACTATGGCTACACCTTC. The encoded protein is CASSPQGDYGYTF.